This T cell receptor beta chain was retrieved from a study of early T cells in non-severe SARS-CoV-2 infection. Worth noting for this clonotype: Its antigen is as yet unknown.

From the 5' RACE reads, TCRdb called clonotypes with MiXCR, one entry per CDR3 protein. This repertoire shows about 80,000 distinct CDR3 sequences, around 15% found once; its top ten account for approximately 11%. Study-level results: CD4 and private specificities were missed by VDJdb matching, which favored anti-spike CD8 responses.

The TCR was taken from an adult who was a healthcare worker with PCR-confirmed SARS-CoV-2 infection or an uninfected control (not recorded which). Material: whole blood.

The CDR3 DNA sequence: TGTGCCAGCTCACCCTCAGGGAATAATTCACCCCTCCACTTT. This gives the protein CASSPSGNNSPLHF. V is TRBV18 and J is TRBJ1-6, with a weak D call TRBD1 (5 bases). Germline CDR1 is KGHSH and CDR2 is LQKENI. The CDR3 is 14 amino acids. V shed 3 bases and J shed 5 bases, with 8 bases lying between them. The full variable domain, in which reference TRBV18 and TRBJ1-6 provide the parts outside the CDR3, is NAGVMQNPRHLVRRRGQEARLRCSPMKGHSHVYWYRQLPEEGLKFMVYLQKENIIDESGMPKERFSAEFPKEGPSILRIQQVVRGDSAAYFCASSPSGNNSPLHFGNGTRLTVT.